The clone carrying this T cell receptor (beta chain) was recorded a few times. Its antigen is undetermined. CDR3 length: 15 residues. Germline values: CDR1 DFQATT, CDR2 SNEGSKA (reference sequence). V trimming: 3 bases; J trimming: 8 bases; junction bases outside the gene matches: 13. This sample is drawn from a study of response to subunit inactivated influenza vaccine. MiXCR was run by TCRdb on the RT-PCR reads, yielding one entry per CDR3 protein. The sample carries 750,000 to 850,000 distinct CDR3 sequences, around 20% recorded once. Study conclusions and caveats: Each seasonal influenza vaccination recruits few new T cells, the authors suggested.

This sequence originates from a man aged 50 to 59 who received an inactivated influenza vaccine. The material sequenced was PBMCs from blood, taken 4 to 6 days after vaccination. This chain links TRBV20-1 with TRBJ1-2; 9 bases fit TRBD1. CDR3 in amino acids: CSARGNTGGAGGYTF. CDR3 in DNA: TGCAGTGCTAGGGGAAACACAGGGGGCGCGGGCGGCTACACCTTC.